A single sample gave rise to the 27 T cell receptor beta chains below, sequenced in a study of OX40 agonist ivuxolimab in advanced cancers. Assay: immunoSEQ multiplex PCR; the TCRdb copy retains only in-frame clones and omits some. This table holds about 61,000 clones, about 88% found once. Sample: CD4+ or CD8+ T cells sorted from blood, taken in a trial of the OX40 agonist ivuxolimab. The receptors were gathered from an adult with an advanced solid tumor such as melanoma, head and neck, liver or kidney cancer.

This chain uses TRBV6-4 with TRBJ1-5; 7 nucleotides agree with TRBD1. CDR1 MRHNA and CDR2 SNTAGT come from the germline V gene. There are 17 residues in the CDR3. With 7 bases clipped from V and 5 bases from J, the junction kept 17 bases outside the gene matches. CDR3 sequence: CASTQGGDTGEHQPQHF. DNA for the CDR3: TGTGCCAGCACCCAAGGGGGTGACACAGGGGAGCATCAGCCCCAGCATTTT.

The chain links TRBV25-1 to TRBJ1-4; TRBD1 aligns across 9 bases. V gave up 5 bases and J gave up 2 bases; unmatched junction bases: 3. The CDR3 has 15 amino acids. Germline assignment: CDR1 MGHDK and CDR2 SYGVNS. This CDR3 is CASSPDRGTNEKLFF. The CDR3 DNA follows: TGTGCCAGCAGTCCCGACAGGGGGACTAATGAAAAACTGTTTTTT. The full variable domain, rest sourced from reference TRBV25-1 and TRBJ1-4, is EADIYQTPRYLVIGTGKKITLECSQTMGHDKMYWYQQDPGMELHLIHYSYGVNSTEKGDLSSESTVSRIRTEHFPLTLESARPSHTSQYLCASSPDRGTNEKLFFGSGTQLSVL.

The chain couples TRBV27 to TRBJ1-1; weak D call: TRBD1 (5 bases). This CDR3 comprises 16 residues. The germline CDR1 and CDR2 sequences are MNHEY and SMNVEV (reference sequence). Trimming took off 5 bases at V and 3 bases at J, with 19 bases between the two ends. In DNA, the CDR3 is TGTGCCAGCAGTCTAAATCCCGGCGGGGGGGACACTGAAGCTTTCTTT. Residues: CASSLNPGGGDTEAFF.

This clone was seen a single time. The rearrangement uses TRBV19 and TRBJ2-7; TRBD2 is a possible D gene (5 bases). This CDR3 is 13 amino acids long. The V and J ends lost 7 bases and 2 bases respectively, with 12 bases between them. The germline V gene has CDR1 LNHDA and CDR2 SQIVND (reference sequence). CDR3 region: CASTAGSPYEQYF. The CDR3, as DNA: TGTGCCAGTACCGCGGGTTCCCCCTACGAGCAGTACTTC.

This clone appeared a single time. V usage is TRBV5-1 and J usage is TRBJ2-1; weak D call: TRBD2 (5 bases). This CDR3 is built from 14 residues. Germline V lookup: CDR1 SGHRS, CDR2 YFSETQ. V was trimmed by 6 bases and J by 7 bases, leaving 17 bases between them. For the CDR3, the DNA is TGCGCCAGCACTACAAGTTTCGGGGTAAATGAGCAGTTCTTC. Its translation: CASTTSFGVNEQFF.

DNA for the CDR3: TGTGCCACCAGCAGAAGTCGCAGCCCGCAAGAGACCCAGTACTTC. This translates into CATSRSRSPQETQYF. This sequence joins TRBV15 and TRBJ2-5, with D hard to call. V shed 2 bases and J shed 2 bases, with 12 bases lying between them. This CDR3 has 15 amino acids. Per the germline V gene, CDR1 is LNHNV and CDR2 is YYDKDF (reference sequence).

The V and J genes are TRBV20-1 and TRBJ1-2; D uncertain. The V end lost 3 bases, the J end lost 6 bases, and 8 bases lay between the germline ends. CDR1 is DFQATT, CDR2 SNEGSKA, per germline (reference sequence). The CDR3 totals 11 residues. The CDR3 sequence is CSARSQDGYTF. The CDR3 DNA follows: TGCAGTGCTAGGAGCCAGGATGGCTACACCTTC.

This clone was seen a single time. The chain is built from TRBV18 and TRBJ2-3, with 10 nucleotides matching TRBD2. The CDR3 loop spans 17 amino acids. V gave up 6 bases and J gave up 4 bases; unmatched junction bases: 13. Looked up from germline, CDR1 is KGHSH and CDR2 is LQKENI. Here the CDR3 DNA reads TGTGCCAGCTCGCCCGGTCCTAGCGGGAGTTCCGCAGATACGCAGTATTTT. It yields the protein CASSPGPSGSSADTQYF.

The chain's CDR3 is CASSLLSNTEAFF. The CDR3 bases are TGTGCCAGCAGCTTATTGTCCAACACTGAAGCTTTCTTT. The chain carries TRBV7-9 and TRBJ1-1; D ambiguous. The CDR3 contains 13 residues. Trimming shortened V by 2 bases and J by 2 bases, and 6 bases separated the two germline ends. Germline V gives CDR1 SEHNR, CDR2 FQNEAQ (reference sequence). Full variable domain (remainder filled in from reference TRBV7-9 and TRBJ1-1): DTGVSQNPRHKITKRGQNVTFRCDPISEHNRLYWYRQTLGQGPEFLTYFQNEAQLEKSRLLSDRFSAERPKGSFSTLEIQRTEQGDSAMYLCASSLLSNTEAFFGQGTRLTVV.

This chain joins TRBV18 and TRBJ1-6; D ambiguous. The ends were cut back, 1 base at V and 10 bases at J, with 11 bases in the middle. This CDR3 is 14 amino acids long. Per the germline V gene, CDR1 is KGHSH and CDR2 is LQKENI. The CDR3 nucleotides read TGTGCCAGCTCACCACACCCCCCACTATCACCCCTCCACTTT. This sequence encodes CASSPHPPLSPLHF.

This rearrangement joins TRBV7-9 to TRBJ2-5, with D hard to call. The CDR3 totals 12 residues. With 1 base removed from V and 6 bases from J, the gap between germline ends came to 6 bases. Germline V lookup: CDR1 SEHNR, CDR2 FQNEAQ (reference sequence). CDR3 loop: CASSLGSKTQYF. The DNA of the CDR3 is TGTGCCAGCAGCTTAGGGTCAAAGACCCAGTACTTC.

The chain joins TRBV4-2 to TRBJ2-7; D is uncertain. This CDR3 region has 15 residues. The V and J ends lost 1 base and 2 bases respectively, with 12 bases between them. CDR1 is LGHNA and CDR2 is YNFKEQ in the germline V gene. The CDR3 sequence is CASSQVDAAAYEQYF. The CDR3 DNA reads TGTGCCAGCAGCCAAGTTGACGCAGCCGCCTACGAGCAGTACTTC.

This chain links TRBV5-8 with TRBJ1-4; D remains ambiguous. V lost 0 bases, J lost 0 bases, and 6 bases lay in between. The CDR3 sequence is 15 residues long. CDR1 is SGHTS and CDR2 is YDEGEE in the germline V gene. The CDR3 DNA follows: TGTGCCAGCAGCTTGGGGCAGTCAACTAATGAAAAACTGTTTTTT. Protein sequence: CASSLGQSTNEKLFF.

The genes are TRBV19 and TRBJ2-7; 9 bases line up with TRBD2. The V gene's germline CDR1 is LNHDA and CDR2 SQIVND (reference sequence). The length of the CDR3 is 15 residues. Losses at the gene ends were 1 base for V and 3 bases for J; bases not matched to a gene: 4. The CDR3 sequence: CASSIVAGEHYEQYF. The CDR3 DNA sequence: TGTGCCAGTAGTATAGTAGCGGGAGAACACTACGAGCAGTACTTC. The variable domain in full, completed from reference TRBV19 and TRBJ2-7, reads DGGITQSPKYLFRKEGQNVTLSCEQNLNHDAMYWYRQDPGQGLRLIYYSQIVNDFQKGDIAEGYSVSREKKESFPLTVTSAQKNPTAFYLCASSIVAGEHYEQYFGPGTRLTVT.

V usage is TRBV30 and J usage is TRBJ1-6, with D tentatively TRBD1 (6 bases). Germline loops: CDR1 GTSNPN, CDR2 SVGIG (reference sequence). Between the trimmed V and J ends, which lost 2 bases and 7 bases, there was a span of 12 bases. There are 14 residues in the CDR3. CDR3 amino acids: CAWSPAGQNSPLHF. Here the CDR3 DNA reads TGTGCCTGGAGTCCAGCGGGACAAAATTCACCCCTCCACTTT.

V and J are TRBV10-3 and TRBJ2-4; the D is unclear. Per germline, CDR1 ENHRY and CDR2 SYGVKD. CDR3 length equals 15 residues. The V and J ends lost 0 bases and 0 bases respectively, with 6 bases between them. The CDR3 loop reads CAISESGVAKNIQYF. CDR3 DNA sequence: TGTGCCATCAGTGAGTCCGGAGTAGCCAAAAACATTCAGTACTTC.

This chain links TRBV7-9 with TRBJ2-7; a possible D gene is TRBD1 (5 bases). V lost 5 bases and J lost 7, with 12 bases in between. The CDR3 sequence is 12 residues long. CDR1 SEHNR and CDR2 FQNEAQ come from the germline V gene (reference sequence). CDR3 residues: CASSPGRSEQYF. Here the CDR3 DNA reads TGTGCCAGCAGCCCAGGGCGTTCGGAGCAGTACTTC.

V is TRBV27 and J is TRBJ1-1; maybe TRBD1 (6 bases). The CDR3 sequence is 14 residues long. The germline CDR1 and CDR2 sequences are MNHEY and SMNVEV (reference sequence). V was shortened by 3 bases and J by 10 bases, with 18 bases between the two germline ends. CDR3 nucleotide sequence: TGTGCCAGCAGTTTCCAAAACACAGGGATGGGAGCTTTCTTT. Its translation: CASSFQNTGMGAFF.

The CDR3 reads CSVEEGEYEQYF. DNA of the CDR3: TGCAGCGTTGAAGAGGGGGAATACGAGCAGTACTTC. The gene calls are TRBV29-1 and TRBJ2-7; either TRBD1 or TRBD2 may fit D (5 bases each). The CDR3 spans 12 residues. Germline V CDR1 and CDR2: SQVTM, ANQGSEA. Trimming stripped 0 bases from V and 4 bases from J, with 7 bases between.

The chain is built from TRBV13 and TRBJ2-7; D is possibly TRBD2 (5 bases). This CDR3 comprises 13 residues. CDR1 is PRHDT and CDR2 is FYEKMQ in the germline V gene (reference sequence). The V gene lost 3 bases and the J gene lost 4 bases, with 10 bases spanning the gap. CDR3 sequence reads: CASSLRVPYEQYF. In DNA, the CDR3 is TGTGCCAGCAGCTTGAGGGTCCCTTACGAGCAGTACTTC.

The rearrangement uses TRBV9 and TRBJ2-7; either TRBD1 or TRBD2 may supply D (6 bases each). Germline-derived CDR1 and CDR2 are SGDLS and YYNGEE. The length of the CDR3 is 13 residues. Trimming took off 3 bases at V and 5 bases at J, with 12 bases between the two ends. DNA for the CDR3: TGTGCCAGCAGCGAGGGGGGTTGGGACGAGCAGTACTTC. It translates to CASSEGGWDEQYF.

V usage is TRBV2 and J usage is TRBJ2-7, with unresolved D. V dropped 6 bases and J dropped 0 bases, with 9 bases sitting between them. The CDR3 spans 13 residues. Germline lookup yields CDR1 SNHLY and CDR2 FYNNEI. In DNA, the CDR3 is TGTGCCAGCAGGGACGGGCACTCCTACGAGCAGTACTTC. This translates into CASRDGHSYEQYF.

This clone was recorded a few times. The identical CDR3 is also encoded by other nucleotide sequences in the sample. The V and J genes are TRBV7-2 and TRBJ2-7; no clear D gene. The germline V gene has CDR1 SGHTA and CDR2 FQGNSA. The CDR3 extends over 12 amino acids. V dropped 1 base and J dropped 0 bases, with 1 base sitting between them. The CDR3 sequence is CASSLVSYEQYF. Here the CDR3 DNA reads TGTGCCAGCAGCTTAGTCTCCTACGAGCAGTACTTC. The complete variable domain, with remaining parts taken from reference TRBV7-2 and TRBJ2-7, reads GAGVSQSPSNKVTEKGKDVELRCDPISGHTALYWYRQSLGQGLEFLIYFQGNSAPDKSGLPSDRFSAERTGGSVSTLTIQRTQQEDSAVYLCASSLVSYEQYFGPGTRLTVT.

This clone was picked up one time. The chain is built from TRBV2 and TRBJ2-7; possibly TRBD1 for D (5 bases). The CDR3 is made up of 14 amino acids. V was clipped by 0 bases and J by 2 bases, with 8 bases between them. Germline CDR1 SNHLY, CDR2 FYNNEI. CDR3 coding DNA: TGTGCCAGCAGTGAAGCGGGGCAGACCTACGAGCAGTACTTC. As protein: CASSEAGQTYEQYF.

The CDR3 sequence is CASSQVPGSSYEQYF. CDR3 nucleotides: TGCGCCAGCAGCCAAGTCCCGGGATCCTCCTACGAGCAGTACTTC. The genes are TRBV4-3 and TRBJ2-7, with TRBD2 as a possible D gene (5 bases). This CDR3 contains 15 residues. V shed 1 base and J shed 0 bases, with 10 bases lying between them. CDR1 LGHNA and CDR2 YSLEER come from the germline V gene.

This rearrangement joins TRBV28 to TRBJ1-1; unclear D gene. The CDR3 extends over 10 amino acids. The V end lost 8 bases, the J end lost 3 bases, and 4 bases lay between the germline ends. Germline values: CDR1 MDHEN, CDR2 SYDVKM. In DNA, the CDR3 is TGTGCCAGCGGTTACACTGAAGCTTTCTTT. It is translated as CASGYTEAFF.

The rearrangement joins TRBV6-1 to TRBJ2-7; perhaps D is TRBD1 or TRBD2 (5 bases each). Germline lookup yields CDR1 MNHNS and CDR2 SASEGT. V was trimmed by 2 bases and J by 0 bases, leaving 11 bases between them. The CDR3 has 15 amino acids. The DNA of the CDR3 is TGTGCCAGCAGTGAAACCGCAGGGAGCTCCTACGAGCAGTACTTC. Amino acids: CASSETAGSSYEQYF.